Following are 9 T cell receptor beta chains from one sample sequenced in a study of cytomegalovirus exposure and HLA in healthy donors. The assay was immunoSEQ multiplex PCR, and TCRdb's table has in-frame clones only and misses some. The table has 45,000 to 65,000 clones, around 93% seen once. The sequenced sample was PBMCs. The receptor source for this set is a woman in her late teens or twenties in good health and CMV-seropositive.

In this sample, this clone turned up once. This chain joins TRBV19 and TRBJ2-7; D perhaps matches TRBD2 (6 bases). The germline V and J ends were trimmed by 5 bases and 1 base, with 15 bases remaining between them. Germline CDR1 LNHDA, CDR2 SQIVND (reference sequence). The CDR3 consists of 15 residues. The DNA of the CDR3 is TGTGCCAGTAGTTCCGGAGGGGCCCGATCCTACGAGCAGTACTTC. Translating gives CASSSGGARSYEQYF.

This sequence joins TRBV6-4 and TRBJ2-1; 9 nucleotides agree with TRBD2. V gave up 5 bases and J gave up 7 bases; unmatched junction bases: 15. This CDR3 spans 17 amino acids. Germline CDR1 reads MRHNA; CDR2 reads SNTAGT. CDR3 nucleotide sequence: TGTGCCAGCAGTACCGAACCTGCGGGGGGGTCGACGAATGAGCAGTTCTTC. This codes for CASSTEPAGGSTNEQFF.

The chain is built from TRBV15 and TRBJ2-7; 8 nucleotides match TRBD2. Germline trimming cut 2 bases from V and 4 bases from J; bases unmatched to any gene: 7. The germline V gene encodes CDR1 LNHNV and CDR2 YYDKDF (reference sequence). The CDR3 is made up of 15 amino acids. DNA for the CDR3: TGTGCCACCAGCAGACCCGGGCGGGGGGCGTACGAGCAGTACTTC. Its protein product is CATSRPGRGAYEQYF. The whole variable domain, filled in from reference TRBV15 and TRBJ2-7, reads DAMVIQNPRYQVTQFGKPVTLSCSQTLNHNVMYWYQQKSSQAPKLLFHYYDKDFNNEADTPDNFQSRRPNTSFCFLDIRSPGLGDTAMYLCATSRPGRGAYEQYFGPGTRLTVT.

The chain is built from TRBV5-1 and TRBJ1-2; weak D call: TRBD1 (5 bases). The V end was cut by 0 bases, the J end by 3 bases, with 9 bases between. Germline V lookup: CDR1 SGHRS, CDR2 YFSETQ. The CDR3 has 14 residues. The CDR3 DNA follows: TGCGCCAGCAGCTTGGGCGACAGCTACTATGGCTACACCTTC. It yields the protein CASSLGDSYYGYTF.

The chain uses TRBV7-2 and TRBJ2-2; 9 nucleotides align to TRBD1. CDR1 and CDR2 from the germline V gene are SGHTA and FQGNSA. The CDR3 length is 17 residues. V shed 2 bases, J shed 6 bases, and the junction held 10 bases outside the gene matches. DNA for the CDR3: TGTGCCAGCAGCTTAAGGCCTGGACAGGGGAATCCCGGGGAGCTGTTTTTT. Protein sequence: CASSLRPGQGNPGELFF.

This clone has just one count. The J gene is TRBJ2-5, the V gene TRBV11-2; 7 nucleotides match TRBD1. The germline V gene has CDR1 SGHAT and CDR2 FQNNGV. The trim removed 5 bases at V and 12 bases at J, leaving 6 bases unmatched. This CDR3 is built from 11 residues. CDR3 protein: CASSRPGQKYF. The CDR3 DNA is TGTGCCAGCAGCCGTCCGGGACAGAAGTACTTC.

The chain carries TRBV4-1 and TRBJ2-2; 7 nucleotides align to TRBD2. CDR1 and CDR2 from the germline V gene are MGHRA and YSYEKL. This CDR3 is built from 17 residues. The ends lost 3 bases at V and 0 bases at J; junction bases unmatched: 7. CDR3 nucleotides: TGCGCCAGCAGCCAGGTAGGGGCGGGGGCGAACACCGGGGAGCTGTTTTTT. It codes for CASSQVGAGANTGELFF.

The chain is built from TRBV7-9 and TRBJ1-1, with D uncertain. V was pared by 4 bases and J by 3 bases, with 6 bases between. This CDR3 comprises 12 residues. The germline gives CDR1 SEHNR, CDR2 FQNEAQ (reference sequence). CDR3 residues: CASSWEDTEAFF. In DNA, the CDR3 is TGTGCCAGCAGCTGGGAGGACACTGAAGCTTTCTTT.

The chain recombines TRBV4-3 with TRBJ2-2; perhaps TRBD2 as D (5 bases). Germline V gene sequence: CDR1 LGHNA, CDR2 YSLEER. V shed 0 bases and J shed 0 bases, with 17 bases lying between them. This CDR3 is built from 19 residues. CDR3 DNA sequence: TGCGCCAGCAGCCAAGATTCGGAACTACTAGTCGCGAACACCGGGGAGCTGTTTTTT. It encodes CASSQDSELLVANTGELFF.